The 32 T cell receptor beta chains given below trace back to one sample, sequenced in a study of T cells after yellow fever vaccination. Each CDR3 protein gets one entry after TCRdb re-called the 5' RACE reads with MiXCR. This table has just under 600,000 distinct CDR3 sequences, approximately 15% appearing once. Sequenced material: PBMCs, taken on the day of the yellow fever booster vaccination. Receptors were obtained from a man aged 30-40 years who received the YFV17D yellow fever vaccine.

The chain recombines TRBV6-2 or TRBV6-3 with TRBJ2-1, with a weak D call TRBD2 (6 bases). The CDR3 spans 15 residues. Germline-derived CDR1 and CDR2 are MNHEY and SVGEGT. V was clipped by 0 bases and J by 7 bases, with 13 bases between them. The CDR3 DNA reads TGTGCCAGCAGTTACTCGATATCGGGAGTGAATGAGCAGTTCTTC. Its translation is CASSYSISGVNEQFF.

This clonotype was seen more than once but under ten times. The J gene is TRBJ1-1, the V gene TRBV7-9; D may be TRBD1 (6 bases). The V end was cut by 7 bases, the J end by 4 bases, with 22 bases between. Looked up from germline, CDR1 is SEHNR and CDR2 is FQNEAQ (reference sequence). CDR3 length equals 16 residues. In DNA form, the CDR3 reads TGTGCCAGCACCATACAGGGCGGGGTACAGGGCACTGAAGCTTTCTTT. Protein sequence: CASTIQGGVQGTEAFF.

The sample holds a few counts of this clonotype. The chain joins TRBV10-3 to TRBJ2-3, with no clear D. The V end lost 0 bases, the J end lost 10 bases, and 8 bases lay between the germline ends. Germline V lookup: CDR1 ENHRY, CDR2 SYGVKD. This CDR3 is 12 amino acids long. This CDR3 is CAISESEDPQYF. In DNA form, the CDR3 reads TGTGCCATCAGTGAGTCGGAAGACCCGCAGTATTTT.

The J gene is TRBJ1-5, the V gene TRBV20-1; possibly TRBD1 for D (6 bases). The V gene's germline CDR1 is DFQATT and CDR2 SNEGSKA (reference sequence). The CDR3 covers 13 residues. Trimming left V 3 bases short and J 7 bases short, with 13 bases between. Here the CDR3 DNA reads TGCAGTGCTAGTGGGGGCGCCGGGCAGCCCCAGCATTTT. Its translation is CSASGGAGQPQHF.

This clonotype was recorded a few times. This sequence joins TRBV20-1 and TRBJ2-5; D gene uncertain. CDR3 length: 13 residues. Trimming left V 2 bases short and J 9 bases short, with 16 bases between. CDR1 and CDR2 (germline): DFQATT, SNEGSKA (reference sequence). The CDR3 here is CSARLTLGWAQYF. The DNA for the CDR3 is TGCAGTGCTAGATTAACACTGGGGTGGGCCCAGTACTTC.

The chain combines TRBV7-6 with TRBJ2-7; 8 bases agree with TRBD1. Germline V CDR1 and CDR2: SGHVS, FNYEAQ. V lost 1 base to trimming and J lost 5 bases; unmatched junction nucleotides: 7. The CDR3 extends over 15 amino acids. CDR3 sequence: CASSLGTGLGDEQYF. CDR3 nucleotides: TGTGCCAGCAGCTTAGGGACAGGGCTTGGGGACGAGCAGTACTTC.

This chain links TRBV28 with TRBJ2-7; a weak D match, TRBD2 (6 bases). Germline lookup yields CDR1 MDHEN and CDR2 SYDVKM. This CDR3 spans 15 amino acids. V was clipped by 3 bases and J by 3 bases, with 15 bases between them. The CDR3 bases are TGTGCCAGCAGTTTGGTAGCGGCAGTTGACTACGAGCAGTACTTC. Translation: CASSLVAAVDYEQYF.

The V and J genes are TRBV10-3 and TRBJ2-3; TRBD1 agrees at 10 bases. The CDR3 totals 14 residues. The germline CDR1 and CDR2 sequences are ENHRY and SYGVKD. Trimming cost V 6 bases and J 4 bases; bases outside gene matches: 4. CDR3 DNA sequence: TGTGCCATCAGCGGACAGGGGGAGCCAGATACGCAGTATTTT. Protein: CAISGQGEPDTQYF.

This clonotype has more than one count but fewer than ten. The chain links TRBV18 to TRBJ2-7; D may be TRBD1 (6 bases). This CDR3 spans 14 amino acids. Germline-derived CDR1 and CDR2 are KGHSH and LQKENI. Trimming cost V 5 bases and J 0 bases, with 11 bases left between them. The CDR3 here is CASSESDSSYEQYF. DNA for the CDR3: TGTGCCAGCTCAGAGTCGGACAGCTCCTACGAGCAGTACTTC.

The rearrangement joins TRBV10-3 to TRBJ2-3, with TRBD2 identical over 16 bases. Germline V gene data show CDR1 as ENHRY and CDR2 as SYGVKD. This CDR3 contains 16 residues. Losses at the gene ends were 6 bases for V and 4 bases for J; bases not matched to a gene: 4. CDR3 DNA: TGTGCCATCAGCGATGGGACTAGCGGGAGGGCAGATACGCAGTATTTT. Translation: CAISDGTSGRADTQYF.

In this sample, this clonotype turned up a few times. The chain joins TRBV6-5 to TRBJ2-7; tentatively, D is TRBD1 (6 bases). The V gene's germline CDR1 is MNHEY and CDR2 SVGAGI. This CDR3 has 14 amino acids. Trimming left V 4 bases short and J 4 bases short, with 14 bases between. In nucleotides, the CDR3 is TGTGCCAGCAGTTTAGGGGGTATCTCTTACGAGCAGTACTTC. It specifies CASSLGGISYEQYF.

This clonotype was seen a handful of times. This sequence joins TRBV7-2 and TRBJ1-5, with a tentative D call TRBD1 (6 bases). The ends were cut back, 1 base at V and 2 bases at J, with 12 bases in the middle. The CDR3 runs to 16 residues. From germline, CDR1 is SGHTA and CDR2 FQGNSA. The CDR3 spells CASSLVRGGGNQPQHF. The CDR3 region has the DNA TGTGCCAGCAGCTTAGTCAGGGGAGGTGGCAATCAGCCCCAGCATTTT.

This chain's CDR3 is CASRTLAGGPGIHTQYF. The CDR3 nucleotides are TGTGCCAGCAGAACCTTAGCGGGAGGGCCGGGTATACATACGCAGTATTTT. The V gene is TRBV6-1, the J gene TRBJ2-3, with 11 bases fitting TRBD2. The CDR3 is 17 residues long. The V gene end was trimmed by 6 bases and the J gene end by 7 bases; junction bases not matched to a gene: 15. Germline V lookup: CDR1 MNHNS, CDR2 SASEGT.

The genes are TRBV12-3 or TRBV12-4 and TRBJ2-7; D gene uncertain. The CDR3 is made up of 13 amino acids. Trimming cost V 1 base and J 2 bases, with 6 bases left between them. The CDR3 spells CASSLDITYEQYF. The CDR3 region has the DNA TGTGCCAGCAGTTTAGACATCACCTACGAGCAGTACTTC.

The sample holds a few counts of this clonotype. V gene TRBV10-1 combines with J gene TRBJ2-7; D ambiguous. Trimming stripped 8 bases from V and 3 bases from J, with 11 bases between. Germline V gene sequence: CDR1 WNHNN, CDR2 SYGVQD (reference sequence). There are 12 residues in the CDR3. As DNA, the CDR3 is TGCGCCAGCGGGAATGCTGGCTACGAGCAGTACTTC. This sequence encodes CASGNAGYEQYF.

The rearrangement joins TRBV29-1 to TRBJ2-1, with D possibly matching TRBD2 (5 bases). Between the trimmed V and J ends, which lost 5 bases and 6 bases, there was a span of 23 bases. The CDR3 is made up of 16 amino acids. The V gene's germline CDR1 is SQVTM and CDR2 ANQGSEA. CDR3: CSVTLPRVASTNEQFF. The CDR3, as DNA: TGCAGCGTTACCCTGCCGCGGGTAGCAAGCACCAATGAGCAGTTCTTC.

In its sample, this clonotype was seen a few times. The chain joins TRBV5-1 to TRBJ1-1; TRBD1 is a possible D gene (6 bases). Germline values: CDR1 SGHRS, CDR2 YFSETQ. V dropped 8 bases and J dropped 1 base, with 15 bases sitting between them. CDR3 length: 14 residues. The CDR3 sequence is CASTPWGANTEAFF. The CDR3 DNA reads TGCGCCAGTACCCCGTGGGGGGCGAACACTGAAGCTTTCTTT.

There are many counts of this clonotype. V is TRBV6-1 and J is TRBJ2-6; D not resolved. Germline lookup yields CDR1 MNHNS and CDR2 SASEGT. The CDR3 spans 13 residues. V lost 8 bases and J 0 bases, leaving 5 bases between the germline ends. The CDR3 bases are TGTGCCAGCCAGAGCTCTGGGGCCAACGTCCTGACTTTC. It yields the protein CASQSSGANVLTF.

This chain links TRBV20-1 with TRBJ1-5, with 12 bases lining up with TRBD1. CDR3 length: 20 amino acids. The V segment lost 0 bases and the J segment 2 bases; nucleotides outside the gene matches: 14. The germline V gene has CDR1 DFQATT and CDR2 SNEGSKA (reference sequence). The CDR3, as DNA: TGCAGTGCTAGAGAAAGGAGGGGACAGGGGGCGGTTCGTGGCAATCAGCCCCAGCATTTT. Its translation is CSARERRGQGAVRGNQPQHF.

This clonotype appeared many times. V gene TRBV3-1 combines with J gene TRBJ1-1, with no clear D. This CDR3 region has 13 residues. V gave up 4 bases and J gave up 1 base, with 7 bases separating them. CDR1 is LGHDT and CDR2 is YNNKEL in the germline V gene (reference sequence). The CDR3 sequence: CASSRKGNTEAFF. CDR3 bases: TGTGCCAGCAGCCGTAAAGGGAACACTGAAGCTTTCTTT.

This clonotype was seen more than once but under ten times. The rearrangement uses TRBV7-8 and TRBJ2-3; D uncertain. V was pared by 5 bases and J by 3 bases, with 9 bases between. This CDR3 region has 13 residues. CDR1 is SGHVS, CDR2 FQNEAQ, per germline. The DNA for the CDR3 is TGTGCCAGCAGCCAGGCCCGGACAGATACGCAGTATTTT. Translated: CASSQARTDTQYF.

The chain combines TRBV5-1 with TRBJ2-7; 13 nucleotides line up with TRBD2. The CDR3 loop spans 17 amino acids. The V and J ends lost 0 bases and 4 bases, in that order; junction bases with no gene match: 7. Germline assignment: CDR1 SGHRS and CDR2 YFSETQ. The CDR3 here is CASSLERTSGSSYEQYF. The CDR3 nucleotides are TGCGCCAGCAGCTTGGAGCGGACTAGCGGGAGTTCTTACGAGCAGTACTTC.

This clonotype was counted ten times or more. The chain recombines TRBV30 with TRBJ2-7; the D is unclear. The CDR3 length is 16 residues. The V end was cut by 3 bases, the J end by 2 bases, with 20 bases between. Germline CDR1 and CDR2: GTSNPN and SVGIG (reference sequence). For the CDR3, the DNA is TGTGCCTGGAGACTGTTTGCAGCCAACTCGGCCTACGAGCAGTACTTC. Translation gives CAWRLFAANSAYEQYF.

The chain combines TRBV28 with TRBJ2-3; TRBD2 is a possible D gene (5 bases). CDR1 is MDHEN and CDR2 is SYDVKM in the germline V gene. The CDR3 sequence is 14 residues long. The CDR3 loop reads CARLLRARTDTQYF. Here the CDR3 DNA reads TGTGCACGCCTTTTGAGGGCCCGAACAGATACGCAGTATTTT.

Only a few counts were recorded for this clonotype. This chain uses TRBV20-1 with TRBJ1-5, with TRBD1 matching 9 bases. The CDR3 sequence is 11 residues long. Germline assignment: CDR1 DFQATT and CDR2 SNEGSKA (reference sequence). The junction had 4 bases not matched to a gene; V was cut back by 5 bases and J by 11 bases. CDR3 in amino acids: CSAHRDRAQHF. In nucleotides, the CDR3 is TGCAGTGCTCACAGGGACAGGGCCCAGCATTTT.

This clonotype was recorded a few times. The chain couples TRBV7-8 to TRBJ2-2, with D perhaps given as TRBD1 or TRBD2 (5 bases each). V was pared by 0 bases and J by 3 bases, with 11 bases between. Germline V gene data show CDR1 as SGHVS and CDR2 as FQNEAQ. CDR3 size: 16 residues. The CDR3 spells CASSLAAGRDTGELFF. In DNA form, the CDR3 reads TGTGCCAGCAGCTTAGCCGCAGGGCGGGACACCGGGGAGCTGTTTTTT. The full variable domain, its missing parts supplied by reference TRBV7-8 and TRBJ2-2, is GAGVSQSPRYKVAKRGQDVALRCDPISGHVSLFWYQQALGQGPEFLTYFQNEAQLDKSGLPSDRFFAERPEGSVSTLKIQRTQQEDSAVYLCASSLAAGRDTGELFFGEGSRLTVL.

The chain employs TRBV18 and TRBJ2-5; 9 bases map to TRBD2. The CDR3 totals 17 residues. The V segment lost 5 bases and the J segment 7 bases; nucleotides outside the gene matches: 17. CDR1 is KGHSH and CDR2 is LQKENI in the germline V gene. CDR3 protein: CASSSTTGTSSPGTQYF. The DNA for the CDR3 is TGTGCCAGCTCATCTACTACCGGGACTAGCAGCCCGGGGACCCAGTACTTC.

The sample holds a few counts of this clonotype. The chain links TRBV7-2 to TRBJ2-6; D is uncertain. The CDR3 totals 14 residues. V lost 4 bases to trimming and J lost 2 bases, with 6 bases between them. Germline V lookup: CDR1 SGHTA, CDR2 FQGNSA. The CDR3 sequence is CASSSQTGANVLTF. The CDR3 nucleotides are TGTGCCAGCAGCTCCCAAACTGGGGCCAACGTCCTGACTTTC.

There are a few counts of this clonotype. The chain is built from TRBV7-2 and TRBJ2-3; D call uncertain. Trimming cost V 5 bases and J 6 bases, with 12 bases left between them. Germline V gene sequence: CDR1 SGHTA, CDR2 FQGNSA. This CDR3 has 13 amino acids. The DNA of the CDR3 is TGTGCCAGCAGCCCCTACCCTACGGATACGCAGTATTTT. Protein: CASSPYPTDTQYF.

J is TRBJ2-5 and V is TRBV2, with D maybe TRBD2 (6 bases). Trimming removed 6 bases at V and 1 base at J, with 12 bases between. The germline V gene has CDR1 SNHLY and CDR2 FYNNEI. CDR3 size: 14 residues. CDR3 in DNA: TGTGCCAGCAGCCGAATAGCGGTCCAAGAGACCCAGTACTTC. It specifies CASSRIAVQETQYF.

The chain links TRBV5-1 to TRBJ2-7; no clear D gene. The ends were cut back, 0 bases at V and 7 bases at J, with 5 bases in the middle. The CDR3 is 11 residues long. CDR1 and CDR2 from the germline V gene are SGHRS and YFSETQ. CDR3 residues: CASSLGKEQYF. Here the CDR3 DNA reads TGCGCCAGCAGCTTGGGTAAGGAGCAGTACTTC.

This clonotype showed up just a few times. The V and J genes are TRBV19 and TRBJ2-1; D not certain. CDR3 length equals 12 residues. CDR1 LNHDA and CDR2 SQIVND come from the germline V gene (reference sequence). Trimming left V 6 bases short and J 6 bases short, with 9 bases between. Here the CDR3 DNA reads TGTGCCAGTAGGGGAAGCCTCAATGAGCAGTTCTTC. Protein product: CASRGSLNEQFF.